This T cell receptor (beta chain) was sequenced for a study of glioma-infiltrating T cells. The iRepertoire nested amplicon-rescue multiplex PCR amplified TCR alpha and beta CDR3s from RNA. One entry per CDR3 protein, called by TCRdb with MiXCR from the multiplex PCR reads. The sample lists about 93,000 distinct CDR3 sequences, around 42% occurring once. Trimming took 0 bases from V and 0 from J, leaving 10 bases between them. In germline, CDR1 is SGHRS, CDR2 YFSETQ. This CDR3 contains 15 residues. Study outcomes and limitations: Tissue-blood divergence was below expectation in non-neoplastic patients, above in gliomas.

The sample holds many counts of this clonotype. As yet, its antigen is unknown. Sequenced sample: glioma tissue, nonneoplastic brain tissue, or PBMCs (not recorded which). This chain uses TRBV5-1 with TRBJ2-7; D gene uncertain. The receptor was isolated from a human donor with low-grade glioma or glioblastoma, undergoing nonglioma brain surgery, or in good health (not recorded which). Here the CDR3 reads CASSLDRSVSYEQYF. The CDR3 nucleotides read TGCGCCAGCAGCTTGGACAGATCGGTCTCCTACGAGCAGTACTTC.